The clone carrying this T cell receptor (beta chain) showed up many times. Its matching antigen is unknown. This entry belongs to a study of T cell repertoires in cytomegalovirus infection. As for the study in general: CMV infection together with matching HLA type was indicated by public TCR beta signatures. Study-wide results and limits: Using cumulative public TCR beta family frequency, the authors identified those who carried CMV together with the relevant HLA. There were HLA-C-restricted CMV-specific TCR beta clonotypes dominating the ex vivo response.

Trimming removed 6 bases from V and 6 bases from J, with 20 bases in between. This CDR3 has 14 residues. CDR1 and CDR2 from the germline V gene are SQVTM and ANQGSEA. A single record per CDR3 protein comes from TCRdb applying MiXCR to the reads. This table has 210,000 or so distinct CDR3 sequences, 6.5% appearing once. The TCR sequence derives from a human donor in good health (CMV status not recorded). Some clones in this sample may be carry-over from other donors' samples. The chain couples TRBV29-1 to TRBJ1-2, with D tentatively TRBD1 (6 bases). Source material: PBMCs. The CDR3 DNA reads as TGCAGCGTCGATGGGTCGGACAGTCTCAATGGCTACACCTTC. This codes for CSVDGSDSLNGYTF.